This TCR beta chain is drawn from a study of T cells in localized non-small cell lung cancer. Study-level results: Density of T cells in blood, when higher, went with longer overall survival. Of the top 100 tumor clones, median approximately 60 were in adjacent lung, about 30 among its top 100.

The protocol was immunoSEQ multiplex PCR, while the TCRdb copy is restricted to in-frame clones and leaves out a portion. The data contain tens of thousands of clones, about 90% of them singletons. The CDR3 is 15 amino acids. V shed 1 base and J 5 bases; nucleotides not matched to a gene: 8. Germline loops: CDR1 SGHAT, CDR2 FQNNGV. Of note for this clone: Its antigen is unknown.

The specimen was peripheral blood, collected before any cancer treatment. The TCR originated in a male donor at least 60 years old with stage I squamous cell lung carcinoma. J is TRBJ2-7 and V is TRBV11-2; 7 nucleotides agree with TRBD2. The CDR3 DNA is TGTGCCAGCAGCTTAGGCGCGGGAGCTGCCCACGAGCAGTACTTC. As protein: CASSLGAGAAHEQYF.